These 10 T cell receptor beta chains came from one sample sequenced in a study of shared clonotypes between healthy human individuals. The assay was immunoSEQ multiplex PCR, and TCRdb's table has in-frame clones only and misses some. The sample holds some 1,100,000 clones, around 78% seen once. What was sequenced was memory CD4+ T cells from PBMCs. The subset: CD45RA-negative fraction. The receptors were gathered from a man younger than 35 in good health. Some clones in this sample may be carry-over from other donors' samples.

The CDR3 is CASSLDNSYYNEQFF. The DNA for the CDR3 is TGTGCCAGCAGCTTAGATAACTCTTACTACAATGAGCAGTTCTTC. V is TRBV7-2 and J is TRBJ2-1; D unresolved. Germline CDR1 SGHTA, CDR2 FQGNSA. Trimming shortened V by 1 base and J by 3 bases, and 10 bases separated the two germline ends. This CDR3 region has 15 residues.

The chain employs TRBV28 and TRBJ1-4; possibly TRBD1 for D (5 bases). In germline, CDR1 is MDHEN, CDR2 SYDVKM. Trimming cost V 3 bases and J 7 bases, with 18 bases left between them. The CDR3 extends over 16 amino acids. CDR3 amino acids: CASSFQSGRGAEKLFF. The CDR3, as DNA: TGTGCCAGCAGTTTCCAATCGGGGAGGGGAGCTGAAAAACTGTTTTTT.

This chain uses TRBV7-6 with TRBJ2-1; 12 positions agree with TRBD2. The germline CDR1 and CDR2 sequences are SGHVS and FNYEAQ. The CDR3 length is 17 residues. The trim removed 2 bases at V and 8 bases at J, leaving 10 bases unmatched. The CDR3: CASSLQTSGSGLDEQFF. The CDR3 DNA reads TGTGCCAGCAGCTTACAGACTAGCGGGAGTGGTTTGGATGAGCAGTTCTTC.

This rearrangement joins TRBV6-5 to TRBJ1-2; D not resolved. In germline, CDR1 is MNHEY, CDR2 SVGAGI. This CDR3 has 15 amino acids. Trimming removed 2 bases at V and 7 bases at J, with 17 bases between. DNA for the CDR3: TGTGCCAGCAGTTACAGAGCAGGAGGACGCCTTGGCTACACCTTC. Translation: CASSYRAGGRLGYTF.

This chain uses TRBV7-2 with TRBJ1-4; D is ambiguous. Trimming removed 1 base at V and 4 bases at J, with 7 bases between. From germline, CDR1 is SGHTA and CDR2 FQGNSA. The CDR3 covers 14 residues. The DNA for the CDR3 is TGTGCCAGCAGCTTAGTAGGGATTAATGAAAAACTGTTTTTT. Amino acid sequence: CASSLVGINEKLFF.

The rearrangement links TRBV5-4 to TRBJ2-3, with 9 bases lining up with TRBD1. Germline assignment: CDR1 SGHNT and CDR2 YYREEE (reference sequence). V dropped 1 base and J dropped 0; count of bases not matched to a gene: 3. There are 16 residues in the CDR3. CDR3 sequence: CASSLRQGGSTDTQYF. CDR3 bases: TGTGCCAGCAGCTTGAGACAGGGGGGCAGCACAGATACGCAGTATTTT.

The V and J genes are TRBV28 and TRBJ1-2, with 9 bases matching TRBD1. The V gene end was trimmed by 5 bases and the J gene end by 4 bases; junction bases not matched to a gene: 8. The CDR3 runs to 15 residues. Germline V gene lookup returns CDR1 MDHEN and CDR2 SYDVKM. In DNA form, the CDR3 reads TGTGCCAGCAGTCCATGGGACAGGGCTATCTATGGCTACACCTTC. This gives the protein CASSPWDRAIYGYTF.

The genes are TRBV28 and TRBJ1-2; D ambiguous. The CDR3 has 12 residues. V shed 5 bases and J shed 4 bases, with 8 bases lying between them. Looked up from germline, CDR1 is MDHEN and CDR2 is SYDVKM. CDR3 nucleotide sequence: TGTGCCAGCAGTCCCGCCCTCTATGGCTACACCTTC. It is translated as CASSPALYGYTF.

This chain uses TRBV5-1 with TRBJ2-2; D is possibly TRBD1 or TRBD2 (5 bases each). From germline, CDR1 is SGHRS and CDR2 YFSETQ. The CDR3 extends over 18 amino acids. V lost 4 bases, J lost 1 base, and 20 bases lay in between. The CDR3 loop reads CASSPRDGLWKNTGELFF. In DNA form, the CDR3 reads TGCGCCAGCAGCCCCCGGGACGGGTTGTGGAAGAACACCGGGGAGCTGTTTTTT.

The table lists this clone with a few counts. The chain recombines TRBV30 with TRBJ1-2; D not resolved. CDR3 length: 11 amino acids. Germline CDR1 is GTSNPN and CDR2 is SVGIG (reference sequence). The V end was cut by 4 bases, the J end by 1 base, with 4 bases between. The DNA for the CDR3 is TGTGCCTGGACACTTAACTATGGCTACACCTTC. Its translation: CAWTLNYGYTF.